Each of the 14 T cell receptor beta chains below was sequenced from the same sample in a study of shared clonotypes between healthy human individuals. Only in-frame clones appear in the TCRdb table, and some are missing; sequencing was by immunoSEQ multiplex PCR. The data contain around 600,000 clones, approximately 95% of them singletons. Positive CCR7 selection of CD45RO-negative cells yielded the naive CD8 cells, and terminally differentiated effector memory CD45RA+ cells were excluded. Material: naive CD8+ T cells sorted from blood. These receptors were obtained from a woman under 40 in good health.

V and J are TRBV27 and TRBJ2-7, with D possibly called TRBD1 or TRBD2 (5 bases each). The CDR3 is 16 residues long. Trimming cost V 5 bases and J 2 bases, with 19 bases left between them. Germline V gene data show CDR1 as MNHEY and CDR2 as SMNVEV (reference sequence). The CDR3 here is CASSPSTGPRPYEQYF. CDR3 coding DNA: TGTGCCAGCAGTCCGTCAACGGGACCCAGACCCTACGAGCAGTACTTC.

The CDR3 DNA reads as TGCAGCGTTGTAAGGACAGGGGTGTCCGGGGAGCTGTTTTTT. Encoded protein: CSVVRTGVSGELFF. The chain carries TRBV29-1 and TRBJ2-2, with 9 positions matching TRBD1. J lost 6 bases, V lost 4 bases, and 6 bases had no gene match. The germline CDR1 and CDR2 sequences are SQVTM and ANQGSEA. CDR3 size: 14 residues.

The chain carries TRBV5-1 and TRBJ2-5, with TRBD2 matching over 10 bases. This CDR3 spans 17 amino acids. J lost 5 bases, V lost 0 bases, and 10 bases had no gene match. Per the germline V gene, CDR1 is SGHRS and CDR2 is YFSETQ. The CDR3: CASSLAILAGGGETQYF. The CDR3 DNA sequence: TGCGCCAGCAGCTTGGCCATATTAGCGGGAGGTGGGGAGACCCAGTACTTC.

V and J are TRBV7-9 and TRBJ1-1; D gene ambiguous. V shed 8 bases and J shed 0 bases, with 7 bases lying between them. Germline-derived CDR1 and CDR2 are SEHNR and FQNEAQ (reference sequence). CDR3 length: 12 residues. The CDR3 region is CASEKVNTEAFF. The CDR3 coding sequence is TGTGCCAGCGAGAAGGTGAACACTGAAGCTTTCTTT.

This rearrangement joins TRBV9 to TRBJ2-7, with TRBD2 matching over 10 bases. Germline V gene sequence: CDR1 SGDLS, CDR2 YYNGEE. This CDR3 has 14 amino acids. The V gene end was trimmed by 3 bases and the J gene end by 5 bases; junction bases not matched to a gene: 5. The CDR3 DNA sequence: TGTGCCAGCAGCGGCAGCGGGAGGGTCGACGAGCAGTACTTC. Translated, it gives CASSGSGRVDEQYF.

J is TRBJ2-7 and V is TRBV7-2; D is ambiguous. This CDR3 region has 15 residues. CDR1 and CDR2 from the germline V gene are SGHTA and FQGNSA. V lost 5 bases and J 1 base, leaving 15 bases between the germline ends. Here the CDR3 DNA reads TGTGCCAGCAGCCCCGCGACGAGCTGGTCCTACGAGCAGTACTTC. Protein product: CASSPATSWSYEQYF.

In regard to this clone: The same CDR3 is also encoded by other DNA sequences in this sample. The chain couples TRBV11-2 to TRBJ2-2; D remains ambiguous. The germline V and J ends were trimmed by 3 bases and 4 bases, with 3 bases remaining between them. The CDR3 runs to 12 residues. From germline, CDR1 is SGHAT and CDR2 FQNNGV. CDR3 protein: CASSFSTGELFF. Here the CDR3 DNA reads TGTGCCAGCAGCTTTTCCACCGGGGAGCTGTTTTTT.

The chain couples TRBV7-8 to TRBJ1-1; perhaps TRBD1 as D (5 bases). CDR3 length equals 18 residues. Trimming removed 5 bases from V and 0 bases from J, with 22 bases in between. The V gene's germline CDR1 is SGHVS and CDR2 FQNEAQ. CDR3 in amino acids: CASSITGTKHRLNTEAFF. CDR3 nucleotide sequence: TGTGCCAGCAGCATTACAGGTACTAAACACCGGTTGAACACTGAAGCTTTCTTT.

This clone came up once. The chain employs TRBV27 and TRBJ1-4; 7 nucleotides match TRBD1. CDR1 is MNHEY, CDR2 SMNVEV, per germline (reference sequence). The CDR3 extends over 15 amino acids. V shed 4 bases and J 5 bases; nucleotides not matched to a gene: 7. The CDR3 is CASSSLGQLNEKLFF. Here the CDR3 DNA reads TGTGCCAGCAGTTCACTGGGACAGCTAAATGAAAAACTGTTTTTT. The full variable domain, its missing parts supplied by reference TRBV27 and TRBJ1-4, is EAQVTQNPRYLITVTGKKLTVTCSQNMNHEYMSWYRQDPGLGLRQIYYSMNVEVTDKGDVPEGYKVSRKEKRNFPLILESPSPNQTSLYFCASSSLGQLNEKLFFGSGTQLSVL.

This chain connects TRBV5-5 to TRBJ2-7; D unresolved. Germline V gives CDR1 SGHKS, CDR2 YYEKEE (reference sequence). Trimming took off 6 bases at V and 0 bases at J, with 16 bases between the two ends. The CDR3 covers 15 residues. The CDR3 loop is CASTLSRHSSYEQYF. The CDR3 DNA reads as TGTGCCAGCACCCTCAGCCGCCACAGCTCCTACGAGCAGTACTTC.

This clone is a singleton in its sample. This sample includes further DNA sequences coding for the same CDR3. This chain connects TRBV27 to TRBJ1-1, with no clear D. CDR1 is MNHEY and CDR2 is SMNVEV in the germline V gene (reference sequence). The ends were cut back, 4 bases at V and 1 base at J, with 7 bases in the middle. The CDR3 is 13 amino acids. This chain's CDR3 is CASSSWGNTEAFF. DNA for the CDR3: TGTGCCAGCAGTTCGTGGGGGAACACTGAAGCTTTCTTT.

V usage is TRBV10-2 and J usage is TRBJ2-1; D uncertain. V dropped 3 bases and J dropped 7 bases, with 7 bases sitting between them. The length of the CDR3 is 12 residues. Germline CDR1 reads WSHSY; CDR2 reads SAAADI. The CDR3 sequence is CASSDNGNEQFF. As DNA, the CDR3 is TGCGCCAGCAGTGATAACGGTAATGAGCAGTTCTTC.

This chain connects TRBV27 to TRBJ2-5, with D perhaps assigned TRBD1 or TRBD2 (5 bases each). The CDR3 runs to 12 residues. V was clipped by 8 bases and J by 2 bases, with 9 bases between them. Germline-derived CDR1 and CDR2 are MNHEY and SMNVEV (reference sequence). This CDR3 is CASRDVQETQYF. The CDR3 DNA reads as TGTGCCAGCCGGGACGTACAAGAGACCCAGTACTTC.

This chain joins TRBV4-2 and TRBJ2-7; 9 bases align to TRBD2. The CDR3 spans 14 residues. Trimming at V came to 1 base and at J to 4 bases, leaving 2 bases not matched to a gene. The germline gives CDR1 LGHNA, CDR2 YNFKEQ. For the CDR3, the DNA is TGTGCCAGCAGCCAAGGGACTAGCGAGTACGAGCAGTACTTC. Protein product: CASSQGTSEYEQYF.